This TCR beta chain was sequenced for a study of cytomegalovirus exposure and HLA in healthy donors. The study, taken as a whole, reports: TCR beta V segments were, for the most part, productive about 87% or about 30% of the time in an earlier analysis. Within a later analysis, the majority of CMV-associated TCR beta chains appeared HLA-restricted. An analysis that was carried out later associated 16,000 or so TCR beta sequences with HLA alleles at 0.05 false discovery rate.

13 Jbeta primers and 60 Vbeta primers were used for the PCR. The repertoire was sequenced with immunoSEQ multiplex PCR; TCRdb's copy has only in-frame clones and lacks some. The table lists 95,000 to 150,000 clones, 75% to 85% of them singletons, with roughly 3.5% in the top ten. Comments on this clone: Its matching antigen is unknown.

Material: PBMCs. The TCR comes from a man between 40 and 49 years old in good health and CMV-seronegative.

Written as DNA, the CDR3 is TGTGCCAGCAGTGAAGCGCTTGGCGCTGGGAGGACTGAAGCTTTCTTT. Translation: CASSEALGAGRTEAFF. V is TRBV6-1 and J is TRBJ1-1; D gene uncertain. This CDR3 region has 16 residues. Germline V CDR1 and CDR2: MNHNS, SASEGT. The V end was cut by 0 bases, the J end by 5 bases, with 16 bases between.